This TCR beta chain is drawn from a study of identifying expanded T cells in peripheral blood. Notes on this clone: The antigen is unknown.

Here immunoSEQ multiplex PCR was the method, and the copy in TCRdb shows in-frame clones only, minus some. The sample comprises about 100,000 clones, about 86% of which are singletons, and 5.6% rests with the top ten. No infections or other immune events were documented during collection. Findings of the study overall: Differentially abundant clones: about 1.2 between replicates, 16.4 at around 14 days, more than 18 at four. Variance in clone template counts between roughly 2-week samples significantly increased with total template count across all healthy donors.

V was cut by 1 base and J by 3 bases, with 12 bases left in between. Per germline, CDR1 LGHNA and CDR2 YSLEER. There are 15 residues in the CDR3. The receptor's source is a person between 18 and 75 years old in good health. The genes are TRBV4-3 and TRBJ1-2; the D gene is possibly TRBD1 (5 bases). Sequenced sample: blood. The CDR3 DNA reads as TGCGCCAGCAGCCAAGGGCCGACAGAGGACTATGGCTACACCTTC. Translated, it gives CASSQGPTEDYGYTF.